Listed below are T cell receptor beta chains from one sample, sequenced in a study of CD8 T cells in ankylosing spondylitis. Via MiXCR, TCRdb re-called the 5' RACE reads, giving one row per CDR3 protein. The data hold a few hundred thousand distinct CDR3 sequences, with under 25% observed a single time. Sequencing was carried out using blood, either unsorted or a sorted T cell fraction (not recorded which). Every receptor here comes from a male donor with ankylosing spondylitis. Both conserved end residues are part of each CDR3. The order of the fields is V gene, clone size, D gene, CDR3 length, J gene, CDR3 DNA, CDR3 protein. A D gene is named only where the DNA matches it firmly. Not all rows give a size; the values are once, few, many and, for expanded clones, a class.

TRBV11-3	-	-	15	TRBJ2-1	TGTGCCAGCAGCTTAGATCAGACTATGTACAATGAGCAGTTCTTC	CASSLDQTMYNEQFF
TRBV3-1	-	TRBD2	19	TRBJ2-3	TGTGCCAGCAGCCACGCCGGGACTAGCGGTAGTGCTAGCACAGATACGCAGTATTTT	CASSHAGTSGSASTDTQYF
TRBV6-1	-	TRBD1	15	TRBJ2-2	TGTGCCAGCAGAGATACAGGGGGCATCACCGGGGAGCTGTTTTTT	CASRDTGGITGELFF
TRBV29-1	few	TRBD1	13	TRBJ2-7	TGCAGCGTTCGGACAGGGGGTTTCTACGAGCAGTACTTC	CSVRTGGFYEQYF
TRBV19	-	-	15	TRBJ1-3	TGTGCCAGTAGGATCGCTCCAGGAGCTGGAAACACCATATATTTT	CASRIAPGAGNTIYF
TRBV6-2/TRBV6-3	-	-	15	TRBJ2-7	TGTGCCAGCAATACCCCCCCTAGGGGTCTCTTCGAGCAGTACTTC	CASNTPPRGLFEQYF
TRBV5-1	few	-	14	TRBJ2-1	TGCGCCAGCAGCTTCGGACCTAATGCCAATGAGCAGTTCTTC	CASSFGPNANEQFF
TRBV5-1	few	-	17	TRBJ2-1	TGCGCCAGCAGCTTGGTTTTTCAGGGAAGCTCCTACAATGAGCAGTTCTTC	CASSLVFQGSSYNEQFF
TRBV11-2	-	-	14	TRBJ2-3	TGTGCCAGCAGCCAGAATCCCTACACAGATACGCAGTATTTT	CASSQNPYTDTQYF
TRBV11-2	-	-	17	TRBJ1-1	TGTGCCAGCAGCTTAGAGGGACTGTGGGGGGAAGACACTGAAGCTTTCTTT	CASSLEGLWGEDTEAFF
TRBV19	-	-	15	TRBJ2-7	TGTGCCAGTAGTATAACGCGCGCCATCTCCTACGAGCAGTACTTC	CASSITRAISYEQYF
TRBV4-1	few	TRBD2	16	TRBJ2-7	TGCGCCAGCAGCCCCCAGAGGGTAGCGGGAGCTTACGAGCAGTACTTC	CASSPQRVAGAYEQYF
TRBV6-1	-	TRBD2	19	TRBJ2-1	TGTGCCAGCAGTCCACGGGACTACCCCTCATTCTACTCCTACAATGAGCAGTTCTTC	CASSPRDYPSFYSYNEQFF
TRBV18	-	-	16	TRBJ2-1	TGTGCCAGCTCCCCTTTTACTACTACAGTTCCCAATGAGCAGTTCTTC	CASSPFTTTVPNEQFF
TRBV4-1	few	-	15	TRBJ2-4	TGCGCCAGCAGCCAAGTAGGGACGGTGAAAAACATTCAGTACTTC	CASSQVGTVKNIQYF
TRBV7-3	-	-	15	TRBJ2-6	TGTGCCAGCAGGCTAACAAGCTCTGGGGCCAACGTCCTGACTTTC	CASRLTSSGANVLTF
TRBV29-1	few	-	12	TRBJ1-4	TGCAGCGCCCCAGGGAGGAATGAAAAACTGTTTTTT	CSAPGRNEKLFF
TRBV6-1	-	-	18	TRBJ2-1	TGTGCCAGCACCCAGGATCCCCCAGGGGAGTGGATGTACAATGAGCAGTTCTTC	CASTQDPPGEWMYNEQFF
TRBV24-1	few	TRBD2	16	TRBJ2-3	TGTGCCACCAGTGATTTTAGGCGGGGGGGCACAGATACGCAGTATTTT	CATSDFRRGGTDTQYF
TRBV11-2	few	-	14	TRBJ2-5	TGTGCCAGCAGCCCAAGGGGGGTGAAGGTGACCCAGTACTTC	CASSPRGVKVTQYF
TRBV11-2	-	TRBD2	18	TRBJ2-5	TGTGCCAGCAGCTCCCGGCAATGGACTAGCGGATTCCAAGAGACCCAGTACTTC	CASSSRQWTSGFQETQYF
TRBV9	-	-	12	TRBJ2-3	TGTGCCAGCAGCGTTGGTATAGATACGCAGTATTTT	CASSVGIDTQYF
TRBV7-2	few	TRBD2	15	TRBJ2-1	TGTGCCAGCAGCCGAAGGCTAGCGGGATACAATGAGCAGTTCTTC	CASSRRLAGYNEQFF
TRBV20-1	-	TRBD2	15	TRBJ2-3	TGCAGTGCTAGCCCCTCGGCGGGAGGAACAGATACGCAGTATTTT	CSASPSAGGTDTQYF
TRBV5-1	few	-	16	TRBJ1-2	TGCGCCAGCAGCAGGAACCGGGACACAAGTTTTTATGGCTACACCTTC	CASSRNRDTSFYGYTF
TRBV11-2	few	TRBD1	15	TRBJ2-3	TGTGCCAGCAAAGCTGATACAGGGGGCATTGATACGCAGTATTTT	CASKADTGGIDTQYF
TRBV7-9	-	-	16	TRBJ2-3	TGTGCCAGCAGCTTCGACATTACCCTCCCCACAGATACGCAGTATTTT	CASSFDITLPTDTQYF
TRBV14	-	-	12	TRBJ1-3	TGTGCCAGCTACAGGGTCCGAAACACCATATATTTT	CASYRVRNTIYF
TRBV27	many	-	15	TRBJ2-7	TGTGCCAGCAGTTGGGCCCTAGGAGGGCTCAGCGAGCAGTACTTC	CASSWALGGLSEQYF
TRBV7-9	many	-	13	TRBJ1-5	TGTGCCAGCAGCCCAACAGGGAATCAGCCCCAGCATTTT	CASSPTGNQPQHF
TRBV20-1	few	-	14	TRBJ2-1	TGCAGTGCTAGTGGGGGGAGGCCCTCGGATGAGCAGTTCTTC	CSASGGRPSDEQFF
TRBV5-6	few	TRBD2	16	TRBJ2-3	TGTGCCAGCAGCTTGGAGGCTAGCGGGCATCTAGATACGCAGTATTTT	CASSLEASGHLDTQYF
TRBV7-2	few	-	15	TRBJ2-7	TGTGCCAGCAACCCATCCTTAGCGATGAATGGCGAGCAGTACTTC	CASNPSLAMNGEQYF
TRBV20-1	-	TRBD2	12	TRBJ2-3	TGCAGTGCTAGACCGGGACTAGCGGGAGTTTATTTT	CSARPGLAGVYF
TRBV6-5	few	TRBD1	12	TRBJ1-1	TGTGCCAGCAGATACAGGGGCACTGAAGCTTTCTTT	CASRYRGTEAFF
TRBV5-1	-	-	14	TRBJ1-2	TGCGCCAGCAGCTTGTTACAGAATAACTATGGCTACACCTTC	CASSLLQNNYGYTF
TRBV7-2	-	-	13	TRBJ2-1	TGTGCCAGCAGCTTAGCGCCAGATGGTGAGCAGTTCTTC	CASSLAPDGEQFF
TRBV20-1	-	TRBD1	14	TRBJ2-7	TGCAGTGCTAGGTCCGGGACAGGGGACTACGAGCAGTACTTC	CSARSGTGDYEQYF
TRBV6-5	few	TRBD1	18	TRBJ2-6	TGTGCCAGCAGTTCCGGACAGGGCTGGACCTCTGGGGCCAACGTCCTGACTTTC	CASSSGQGWTSGANVLTF
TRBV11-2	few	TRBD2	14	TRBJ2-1	TGTGCCAGCAGCACGGAGCGGGGCCCCAGGGAGCAGTTCTTC	CASSTERGPREQFF
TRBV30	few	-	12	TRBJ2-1	TGTGCCTGGAGTGCACCCTTCAATGAGCAGTTCTTC	CAWSAPFNEQFF
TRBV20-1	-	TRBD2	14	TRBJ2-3	TGCAGTGCTAGACCGGGACTAGCCACAGATACGCAGTATTTT	CSARPGLATDTQYF
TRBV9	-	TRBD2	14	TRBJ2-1	TGTGCCAGCAGCCCAGACATCGCGCGGGGGAATCAGTTCTTC	CASSPDIARGNQFF
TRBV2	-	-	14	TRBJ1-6	TGTGCCAGCAGTGACAGGACTCATAATTCACCCCTCCACTTT	CASSDRTHNSPLHF
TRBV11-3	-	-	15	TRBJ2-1	TGTGCCAGCAGCAGGAACCGGGACTTTGACAATGAGCAGTTCTTC	CASSRNRDFDNEQFF
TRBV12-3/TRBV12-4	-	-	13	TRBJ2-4	TGTGCCAGCAGTTTCCCGTATCCGGGCATTCAGTACTTC	CASSFPYPGIQYF
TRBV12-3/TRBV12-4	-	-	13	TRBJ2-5	TGTGCCAGCAGTTTCGGGGATATCGAGACCCAGTACTTC	CASSFGDIETQYF
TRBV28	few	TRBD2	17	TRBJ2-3	TGTGCCAGCAGTCGAAACCGGCCAAGCGGGAGGACGAATACGCAGTATTTT	CASSRNRPSGRTNTQYF
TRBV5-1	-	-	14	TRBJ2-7	TGCGCCAGCAGCTCCGTTGGACCCGAATACGAGCAGTACTTC	CASSSVGPEYEQYF
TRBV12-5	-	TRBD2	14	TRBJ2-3	TGTGCTAGTGCTTTACTAGCGGGAGCAGATACGCAGTATTTT	CASALLAGADTQYF
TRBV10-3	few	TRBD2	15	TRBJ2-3	TGTGCCATCAGTCCGACTAGCGGGCTCACAGATACGCAGTATTTT	CAISPTSGLTDTQYF
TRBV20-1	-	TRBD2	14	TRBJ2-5	TGCAGTGCTACGGCCGGGACTAGCGTGGAGACCCAGTACTTC	CSATAGTSVETQYF